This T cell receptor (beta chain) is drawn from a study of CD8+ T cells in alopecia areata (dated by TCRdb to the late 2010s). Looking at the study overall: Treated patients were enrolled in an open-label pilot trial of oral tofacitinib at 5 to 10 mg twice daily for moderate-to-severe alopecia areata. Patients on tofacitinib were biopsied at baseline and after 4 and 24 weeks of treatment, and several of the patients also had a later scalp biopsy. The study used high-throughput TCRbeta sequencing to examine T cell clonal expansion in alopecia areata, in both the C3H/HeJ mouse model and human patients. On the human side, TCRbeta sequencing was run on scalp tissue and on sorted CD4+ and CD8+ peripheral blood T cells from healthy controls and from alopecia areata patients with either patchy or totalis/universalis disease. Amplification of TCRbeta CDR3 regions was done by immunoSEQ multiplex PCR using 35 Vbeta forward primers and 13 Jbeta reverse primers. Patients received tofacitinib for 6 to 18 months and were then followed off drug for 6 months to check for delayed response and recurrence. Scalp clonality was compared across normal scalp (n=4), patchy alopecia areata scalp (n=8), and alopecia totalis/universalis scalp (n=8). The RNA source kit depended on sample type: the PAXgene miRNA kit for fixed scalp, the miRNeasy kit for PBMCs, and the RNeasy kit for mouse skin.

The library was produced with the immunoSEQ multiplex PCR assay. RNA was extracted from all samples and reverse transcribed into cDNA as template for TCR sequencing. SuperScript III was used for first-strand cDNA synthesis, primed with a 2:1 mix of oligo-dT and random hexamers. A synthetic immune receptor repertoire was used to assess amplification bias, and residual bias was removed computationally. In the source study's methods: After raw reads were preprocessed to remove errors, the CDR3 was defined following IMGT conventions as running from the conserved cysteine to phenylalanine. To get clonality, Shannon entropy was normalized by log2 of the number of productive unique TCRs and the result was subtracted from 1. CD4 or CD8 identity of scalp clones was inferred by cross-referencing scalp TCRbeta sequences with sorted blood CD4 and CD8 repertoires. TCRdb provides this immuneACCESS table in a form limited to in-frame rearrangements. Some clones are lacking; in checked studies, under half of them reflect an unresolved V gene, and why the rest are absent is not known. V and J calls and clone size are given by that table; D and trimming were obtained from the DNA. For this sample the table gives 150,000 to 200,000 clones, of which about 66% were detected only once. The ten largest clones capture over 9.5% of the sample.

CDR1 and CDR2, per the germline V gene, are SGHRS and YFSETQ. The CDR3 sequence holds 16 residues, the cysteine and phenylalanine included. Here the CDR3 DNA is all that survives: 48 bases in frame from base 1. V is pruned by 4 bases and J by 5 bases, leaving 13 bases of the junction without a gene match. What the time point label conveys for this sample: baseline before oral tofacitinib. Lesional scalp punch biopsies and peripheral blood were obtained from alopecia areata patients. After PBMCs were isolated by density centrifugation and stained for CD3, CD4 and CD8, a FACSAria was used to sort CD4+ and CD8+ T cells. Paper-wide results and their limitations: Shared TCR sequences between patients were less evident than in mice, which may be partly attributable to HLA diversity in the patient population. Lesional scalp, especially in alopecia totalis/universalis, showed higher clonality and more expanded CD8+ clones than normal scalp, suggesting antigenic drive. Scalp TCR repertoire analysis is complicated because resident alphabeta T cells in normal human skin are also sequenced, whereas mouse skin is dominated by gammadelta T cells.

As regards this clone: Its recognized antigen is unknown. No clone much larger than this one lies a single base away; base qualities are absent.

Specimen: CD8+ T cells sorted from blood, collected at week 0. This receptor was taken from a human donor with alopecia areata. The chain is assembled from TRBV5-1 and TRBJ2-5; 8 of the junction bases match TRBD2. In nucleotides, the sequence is TGCGCCAGCAGCCCTGAACCGGGGGGGCTGCGGGAGACCCAGTACTTC. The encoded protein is CASSPEPGGLRETQYF.